A single sample gave rise to the 16 T cell receptor beta chains below, sequenced in a study of cytomegalovirus exposure and HLA in healthy donors. Produced via immunoSEQ multiplex PCR; TCRdb's table is partial and in-frame only. The sample records approximately 64,000 clones, approximately 90% being singletons. Specimen: PBMCs. The receptor source for this set is a woman aged 18-35 years in good health and CMV-seronegative.

In its sample, this clone was seen a few times. The chain recombines TRBV5-4 with TRBJ2-7, with TRBD1 identical over 8 bases. Germline V lookup: CDR1 SGHNT, CDR2 YYREEE (reference sequence). The CDR3 is 13 amino acids. V dropped 4 bases and J dropped 7; count of bases not matched to a gene: 7. CDR3 bases: TGTGCCAGCAGCCCTGGACAGGGACGGGAGCAGTACTTC. This translates into CASSPGQGREQYF.

This chain connects TRBV11-2 to TRBJ1-1; D may be TRBD1 (6 bases). V was clipped by 5 bases and J by 0 bases, with 13 bases between them. Germline-derived CDR1 and CDR2 are SGHAT and FQNNGV. The CDR3 extends over 15 amino acids. The chain's CDR3 is CASSPGQILNTEAFF. CDR3 nucleotides: TGTGCCAGCAGCCCCGGACAGATCTTGAACACTGAAGCTTTCTTT.

The CDR3, as DNA: TGTGCCAGTAGTGCCCAGGGTGGTGGCTACACCTTC. This codes for CASSAQGGGYTF. The J gene is TRBJ1-2, the V gene TRBV19; tentative D call: TRBD1 (5 bases). The CDR3 totals 12 residues. The germline gives CDR1 LNHDA, CDR2 SQIVND (reference sequence). V lost 5 bases and J 7 bases, leaving 11 bases between the germline ends.

The V and J genes are TRBV9 and TRBJ2-4, with 11 bases that match TRBD2. The V gene's germline CDR1 is SGDLS and CDR2 YYNGEE. This CDR3 is 15 amino acids long. The junction had 5 bases not matched to a gene; V was cut back by 3 bases and J by 6 bases. The CDR3 nucleotides are TGTGCCAGCAGCGCAGGGACTAGCGGAGGAAACATTCAGTACTTC. Translating it yields CASSAGTSGGNIQYF. Variable domain in full (rest from reference TRBV9 and TRBJ2-4): DSGVTQTPKHLITATGQRVTLRCSPRSGDLSVYWYQQSLDQGLQFLIQYYNGEERAKGNILERFSAQQFPDLHSELNLSSLELGDSALYFCASSAGTSGGNIQYFGAGTRLSVL.

The V call is TRBV19, the J call TRBJ2-7; no reliable D call. Germline loops: CDR1 LNHDA, CDR2 SQIVND (reference sequence). The CDR3 has 15 residues. V dropped 8 bases and J dropped 0 bases, with 17 bases sitting between them. CDR3 amino acids: CASARGSASSYEQYF. CDR3 nucleotides: TGTGCCAGTGCACGCGGTAGTGCGAGCTCCTACGAGCAGTACTTC.

V is TRBV5-6 and J is TRBJ1-3; 8 bases agree with TRBD1. The CDR3 runs to 15 residues. Trimming cost V 4 bases and J 9 bases; bases outside gene matches: 12. Germline CDR1 and CDR2: SGHDT and YYEEEE. The CDR3, as DNA: TGTGCCAGCAGCCTCTCCGGGACAGGCTTGTTCACCATATATTTT. This codes for CASSLSGTGLFTIYF.

V gene TRBV5-1 combines with J gene TRBJ1-2, with 7 bases fitting TRBD1. Germline V lookup: CDR1 SGHRS, CDR2 YFSETQ. The CDR3 length is 12 residues. The junction had 1 base not matched to a gene; V was cut back by 4 bases and J by 4 bases. DNA for the CDR3: TGCGCCAGCAGCGGGGACAGCTATGGCTACACCTTC. Translated: CASSGDSYGYTF.

This clone was seen a single time. The V and J genes are TRBV28 and TRBJ2-1, with D perhaps TRBD2 (6 bases). Trimming took 4 bases from V and 12 from J, leaving 13 bases between them. CDR1 MDHEN and CDR2 SYDVKM come from the germline V gene. The CDR3 runs to 12 residues. The CDR3 sequence: CASSWAPGVQFF. In nucleotides, the CDR3 is TGTGCCAGCAGTTGGGCCCCGGGGGTGCAGTTCTTC.

This sequence joins TRBV11-2 and TRBJ2-7, with 9 positions matching TRBD2. This CDR3 contains 15 residues. CDR1 and CDR2 (germline): SGHAT, FQNNGV. With V trimmed by 5 bases and J by 2 bases, 7 bases remained unmatched. The CDR3 nucleotides read TGTGCCAGCAGCCTAAGGGGACTAGCCACCTACGAGCAGTACTTC. It yields the protein CASSLRGLATYEQYF.

The chain recombines TRBV28 with TRBJ2-7; TRBD2 matches 10 bases. Germline V gene sequence: CDR1 MDHEN, CDR2 SYDVKM. V lost 1 base to trimming and J lost 4 bases; unmatched junction nucleotides: 4. There are 15 residues in the CDR3. CDR3 in amino acids: CASSLSGTSEYEQYF. In DNA, the CDR3 is TGTGCCAGCAGTTTATCCGGGACTAGCGAATACGAGCAGTACTTC.

The V call is TRBV4-3, the J call TRBJ2-7; perhaps TRBD2 as D (7 bases). Germline CDR1 LGHNA, CDR2 YSLEER. The V gene lost 0 bases and the J gene lost 3 bases, with 15 bases spanning the gap. This CDR3 contains 16 residues. CDR3: CASSQDMKGGSYEQYF. The CDR3, as DNA: TGCGCCAGCAGCCAAGATATGAAGGGGGGGAGCTACGAGCAGTACTTC.

The V gene is TRBV30, the J gene TRBJ1-1; 10 bases map to TRBD1. J gave up 11 bases and V 1 base, and 1 base lay outside the gene matches. From germline, CDR1 is GTSNPN and CDR2 SVGIG (reference sequence). The CDR3 is 11 amino acids. The CDR3 sequence: CAWSGQGAAFF. CDR3 sequence (DNA): TGTGCCTGGAGTGGACAGGGGGCTGCTTTCTTT.

The V call is TRBV5-1, the J call TRBJ2-7; tentatively, D is TRBD2 (5 bases). The CDR3 sequence is 15 residues long. Germline lookup yields CDR1 SGHRS and CDR2 YFSETQ. The germline V and J ends were trimmed by 2 bases and 1 base, with 13 bases remaining between them. CDR3: CASSFGIRLSYEQYF. Here the CDR3 DNA reads TGCGCCAGCAGCTTCGGGATCCGGCTTTCCTACGAGCAGTACTTC.

The chain joins TRBV4-3 to TRBJ2-1; TRBD1 matches 11 bases. Trimming removed 0 bases from V and 2 bases from J; junction bases left unmatched: 3. CDR1 and CDR2 (germline): LGHNA, YSLEER. This CDR3 is 17 amino acids long. The CDR3 here is CASSQDGTGGAYNEQFF. In DNA form, the CDR3 reads TGCGCCAGCAGCCAAGACGGGACAGGGGGTGCCTACAATGAGCAGTTCTTC.

The chain combines TRBV6-1 with TRBJ1-6; D uncertain. Germline V lookup: CDR1 MNHNS, CDR2 SASEGT. The CDR3 spans 17 residues. V was trimmed by 4 bases and J by 0 bases, leaving 13 bases between them. The CDR3 spells CASSAYSLSSYNSPLHF. CDR3 sequence (DNA): TGTGCCAGCAGTGCTTATAGCTTAAGCTCCTATAATTCACCCCTCCACTTT.

The table lists this clone with a few counts. V gene TRBV5-5 combines with J gene TRBJ1-4; D gene unclear. Looked up from germline, CDR1 is SGHKS and CDR2 is YYEKEE (reference sequence). Trimming took off 0 bases at V and 7 bases at J, with 13 bases between the two ends. The CDR3 is 15 amino acids. The CDR3 here is CASSLVPGESEKLFF. Here the CDR3 DNA reads TGTGCCAGCAGCTTGGTTCCCGGAGAAAGTGAAAAACTGTTTTTT.